These 24 T cell receptor beta chains originate from one sample sequenced in a study of blood T cells in healthy people across ages. Using a J-beta primer mix together with a sample-barcoded 5' primer, a second PCR was run for about 7 to 12 cycles. TCRdb redid the calling of the 5' RACE reads with MiXCR, one entry per CDR3 protein. There are 730,000 or so distinct CDR3 sequences in the sample; about 42% occur only once, and 20% to 25% lies in the top ten. Sequencing input: blood. These receptors were taken from a woman aged 55 to 70 in good health.

This clonotype appeared a few times. The rearrangement links TRBV7-9 to TRBJ1-2, with 8 positions matching TRBD1. The CDR3 runs 14 residues. Per germline, CDR1 SEHNR and CDR2 FQNEAQ (reference sequence). J gave up 4 bases and V 5 bases, and 6 bases lay outside the gene matches. The CDR3 region has the DNA TGTGCCAGCAGCGCCTGGGACAGGAGCTATGGCTACACCTTC. The encoded protein is CASSAWDRSYGYTF.

This sequence joins TRBV3-1 and TRBJ2-7; D is perhaps TRBD2 (6 bases). The germline V and J ends were trimmed by 4 bases and 10 bases, with 20 bases remaining between them. CDR1 is LGHDT and CDR2 is YNNKEL in the germline V gene (reference sequence). The CDR3 is 14 residues long. This CDR3 reads CASSPPGGPGIQYF. DNA of the CDR3: TGTGCCAGCAGCCCCCCTGGAGGGCCAGGTATTCAGTACTTC.

This rearrangement joins TRBV20-1 to TRBJ2-7; the D gene is possibly TRBD1 (6 bases). Trimming removed 3 bases at V and 4 bases at J, with 16 bases between. Germline CDR1 is DFQATT and CDR2 is SNEGSKA (reference sequence). CDR3 size: 14 residues. The CDR3 nucleotides are TGCAGTGCTAGCCGGGACATGCTAGATTACGAGCAGTACTTC. It codes for CSASRDMLDYEQYF.

This clonotype occurred many times. V and J are TRBV25-1 and TRBJ1-2, with 10 bases identical to TRBD1. CDR3 length: 14 residues. The ends lost 6 bases at V and 4 bases at J; junction bases unmatched: 5. Germline V lookup: CDR1 MGHDK, CDR2 SYGVNS. This chain's CDR3 is CASSGTGVSYGYTF. CDR3 in DNA: TGTGCCAGCAGCGGGACAGGGGTTAGCTATGGCTACACCTTC.

This chain links TRBV7-8 with TRBJ2-4; 8 bases agree with TRBD1. The assigned J gene may be wrong: the sequence end matches TRBJ2-7 better. Germline values: CDR1 SGHVS, CDR2 FQNEAQ. The CDR3 sequence is 14 residues long. This CDR3 reads CASSSAGQGYEQYF. Written as DNA, the CDR3 is TGTGCCAGCAGCTCCGCCGGACAGGGCTACGAGCAGTACTTC.

This clonotype was detected a few times. The chain is built from TRBV5-1 and TRBJ2-7; TRBD2 matches at 11 bases. V was clipped by 0 bases and J by 0 bases; unmatched bases: 11. Germline V lookup: CDR1 SGHRS, CDR2 YFSETQ. The CDR3 extends over 19 amino acids. The CDR3 DNA follows: TGCGCCAGCAGCTTGGCCCCTAGCGGGGGGCTGTCTCACTCCTACGAGCAGTACTTC. Translation gives CASSLAPSGGLSHSYEQYF.

For this clonotype: A read error may produce the germline difference seen at one junction end. J is TRBJ2-5 and V is TRBV6-2 or TRBV6-3; tentative D call: TRBD2 (6 bases). The germline V gene has CDR1 MNHEY and CDR2 SVGEGT. The CDR3 runs to 16 residues. The CDR3 sequence: CASTYLGLSHQETQYF. The CDR3 DNA sequence: TGTGCCAGCACTTACCTGGGACTCAGCCATCAAGAGACCCAGTACTTC.

The V gene is TRBV6-4, the J gene TRBJ2-5; D is ambiguous. CDR3 length equals 14 residues. With 0 bases removed from V and 7 bases from J, the gap between germline ends came to 12 bases. CDR1 is MRHNA and CDR2 is SNTAGT in the germline V gene. CDR3 region: CASSDSRPRGTQYF. CDR3 in DNA: TGTGCCAGCAGTGACTCGAGGCCTCGAGGGACCCAGTACTTC.

This clonotype was recorded many times. The chain recombines TRBV25-1 with TRBJ2-5; 8 bases are shared with TRBD1. The assigned J gene may be wrong: the sequence end matches TRBJ2-7 better. The CDR3 has 14 amino acids. Germline CDR1 is MGHDK and CDR2 is SYGVNS. CDR3 residues: CASSVSGGLGEQYF. Written as DNA, the CDR3 is TGTGCCAGCAGTGTCTCAGGGGGCTTGGGCGAGCAGTACTTC.

Note on this clonotype: Since a much larger clone is just one base distant, this may be a read error. The gene calls are TRBV5-1 and TRBJ2-7; 10 bases agree with TRBD1. Germline V lookup: CDR1 SGHRS, CDR2 YFSETQ. CDR3 size: 13 residues. The CDR3 region is CASSPTGGYERYF. DNA for the CDR3: TGCGCCAGCAGCCCGACAGGGGGCTACGAGCGGTACTTC. The full variable domain, its missing parts supplied by reference TRBV5-1 and TRBJ2-7, is KAGVTQTPRYLIKTRGQQVTLSCSPISGHRSVSWYQQTPGQGLQFLFEYFSETQRNKGNFPGRFSGRQFSNSRSEMNVSTLELGDSALYLCASSPTGGYERYFGPGTRLTVT.

This clonotype was counted many times. The chain carries TRBV20-1 and TRBJ2-7; D unresolved. The CDR3 runs to 14 residues. Germline-derived CDR1 and CDR2 are DFQATT and SNEGSKA (reference sequence). V gave up 3 bases and J gave up 1 base, with 13 bases separating them. Here the CDR3 DNA reads TGCAGTGCTAGGAGTCCGGCGGTTTCCTACGAGCAGTACTTC. This codes for CSARSPAVSYEQYF.

This clonotype was seen a handful of times. This rearrangement joins TRBV11-2 to TRBJ2-1, with unresolved D. The CDR3 covers 11 residues. CDR1 SGHAT and CDR2 FQNNGV come from the germline V gene. Trimming removed 3 bases at V and 8 bases at J, with 5 bases between. The CDR3, as DNA: TGTGCCAGCAGCTTGGTGCATGAGCAGTTCTTC. It translates to CASSLVHEQFF.

CDR3 in amino acids: CASSLSPGTGGFSQPQHF. CDR3 nucleotides: TGTGCCAGCAGTTTATCCCCAGGGACAGGGGGCTTCTCTCAGCCCCAGCATTTT. The chain recombines TRBV27 with TRBJ1-5; 12 bases align to TRBD1. Losses at the gene ends were 0 bases for V and 6 bases for J; bases not matched to a gene: 9. Germline values: CDR1 MNHEY, CDR2 SMNVEV (reference sequence). The CDR3 length is 18 residues.

On this clonotype: This may be a read error, as it is one base from a much larger clone. This chain links TRBV28 with TRBJ2-1; D may be TRBD2 (5 bases). The germline V gene encodes CDR1 MDHEN and CDR2 SYDVKM. Trimming removed 7 bases from V and 5 bases from J, with 18 bases in between. This CDR3 comprises 15 residues. CDR3 in amino acids: CASNFGRADNNEQFF. The CDR3 DNA sequence: TGTGCCAGCAACTTCGGGCGAGCGGATAACAATGAGCAGTTCTTC.

The V and J genes are TRBV7-2 and TRBJ1-2; possibly TRBD1 for D (5 bases). The CDR3 runs 15 residues. Germline loops: CDR1 SGHTA, CDR2 FQGNSA. Trimming stripped 1 base from V and 4 bases from J, with 13 bases between. In nucleotides, the CDR3 is TGTGCCAGCAGCTTAGGTGGGGGGGATCGCTATGGCTACACCTTC. Translation gives CASSLGGGDRYGYTF.

The chain combines TRBV7-9 with TRBJ1-1; D not certain. V lost 3 bases, J lost 0 bases, and 11 bases lay in between. The CDR3 has 15 amino acids. Germline values: CDR1 SEHNR, CDR2 FQNEAQ (reference sequence). For the CDR3, the DNA is TGTGCCAGCAGCTTGCTTCTAGCTCTGAACACTGAAGCTTTCTTT. Encoded protein: CASSLLLALNTEAFF.

V is TRBV12-3 or TRBV12-4 and J is TRBJ2-1, with D possibly being TRBD2 (5 bases). Trimming removed 8 bases at V and 9 bases at J, with 20 bases between. This CDR3 spans 14 amino acids. The CDR3 loop is CASASKTGWGEQFF. As DNA, the CDR3 is TGTGCCAGCGCGAGCAAGACGGGGTGGGGTGAGCAGTTCTTC.

The chain carries TRBV20-1 and TRBJ1-1; D is uncertain. This CDR3 is built from 14 residues. Germline-derived CDR1 and CDR2 are DFQATT and SNEGSKA (reference sequence). V was trimmed by 6 bases and J by 3 bases, leaving 17 bases between them. The CDR3 region has the DNA TGCAGTGCCATCCTGGGGAGGCGGGACACTGAAGCTTTCTTT. Its protein product is CSAILGRRDTEAFF.

The chain has TRBV6-5 and TRBJ1-6; the match to TRBD1 covers 9 bases. This CDR3 contains 17 residues. Germline V gene sequence: CDR1 MNHEY, CDR2 SVGAGI. Trimming removed 4 bases from V and 4 bases from J; junction bases left unmatched: 8. In DNA, the CDR3 is TGTGCCAGCAGTTTCAAACCGACAGGGGGTTATAATTCACCCCTCCACTTT. Its protein is CASSFKPTGGYNSPLHF.

This clonotype has at least ten counts. This chain links TRBV3-1 with TRBJ2-5; TRBD1 matches at 10 bases. Germline CDR1 and CDR2: LGHDT and YNNKEL (reference sequence). This CDR3 is built from 14 residues. Trimming at V came to 4 bases and at J to 11 bases, leaving 10 bases not matched to a gene. CDR3 residues: CASSPRQGAGEQYF. The CDR3, as DNA: TGTGCCAGCAGCCCACGACAGGGGGCGGGGGAGCAGTACTTC.

V gene TRBV12-3 or TRBV12-4 combines with J gene TRBJ2-7; 7 bases agree with TRBD1. The trim removed 8 bases at V and 6 bases at J, leaving 7 bases unmatched. The CDR3 totals 12 residues. The CDR3 DNA is TGTGCCAGCCGAGGGGGCGCTGGCGAGCAGTACTTC. Translating it yields CASRGGAGEQYF.

CDR3 bases: TGTGCCATCAGTGAGGAGCGGGGTCATACCAATGAGCAGTTCTTC. This encodes CAISEERGHTNEQFF. The rearrangement links TRBV10-3 to TRBJ2-1, with 7 bases lining up with TRBD2. Germline values: CDR1 ENHRY, CDR2 SYGVKD. This CDR3 region has 15 residues. Trimming removed 2 bases from V and 6 bases from J; junction bases left unmatched: 7.

The chain employs TRBV6-6 and TRBJ1-5; D remains ambiguous. V was clipped by 7 bases and J by 3 bases, with 13 bases between them. The CDR3 runs 14 residues. Germline CDR1 and CDR2: MNHNY and SVGAGI (reference sequence). CDR3 DNA: TGTGCCAGCACCGAAGGATATAACAATCAGCCCCAGCATTTT. Its translation: CASTEGYNNQPQHF.

Comments on this clonotype: Being one base from a much bigger clone, this may be a read error. CDR3 sequence reads: CASGPTGGKSGREQFF. CDR3 sequence (DNA): TGTGCCAGCGGGCCTACAGGGGGCAAGAGTGGACGTGAGCAGTTCTTC. The rearrangement joins TRBV12-3 or TRBV12-4 to TRBJ2-1; 9 positions agree with TRBD1. The CDR3 length is 16 residues. Trimming removed 8 bases from V and 9 bases from J; junction bases left unmatched: 17.